The 10 T cell receptor beta chains presented below share a single source sample, sequenced in a study of prognosis after radiotherapy for stage I lung cancer. From genomic DNA, two-round multiplex PCR was used to amplify TCR beta CDR3. Each TRBV and TRBJ gene had its own primer in the first PCR round. MiXCR, run by TCRdb on the multiplex PCR reads, gives a single entry per CDR3 protein. The data hold roughly 16,000 distinct CDR3 sequences, with roughly 30% observed a single time. The input for sequencing was PBMCs, taken before or after stereotactic body radiation therapy (not recorded which). These receptor sequences come from a donor aged 50 or older with non-small cell lung cancer.

Judged by abundance, this clonotype is medium-sized. This rearrangement joins TRBV7-9 to TRBJ2-1, with D possibly TRBD1 on 5 matching bases. The CDR3 totals 12 residues. Germline CDR1 and CDR2: SEHNR and FQNEAQ (reference sequence). The V gene lost 3 bases and the J gene lost 6 bases, with 6 bases spanning the gap. This chain's CDR3 is CASSLTVNEQFF. The CDR3 nucleotides are TGTGCCAGCAGCTTGACAGTCAATGAGCAGTTCTTC.

By proportion, this clonotype is medium-sized. This sequence joins TRBV6-1 and TRBJ2-1; tentative D call: TRBD2 (8 bases). CDR3 length: 16 residues. Per the germline V gene, CDR1 is MNHNS and CDR2 is SASEGT. V gave up 5 bases and J gave up 1 base, with 15 bases separating them. The CDR3 nucleotides are TGTGCCAGCAGTACCCGGGAGGGGGCGTCCTACAATGAGCAGTTCTTC. Translation gives CASSTREGASYNEQFF.

This chain uses TRBV7-2 with TRBJ2-2; TRBD2 aligns across 15 bases. CDR1 and CDR2 (germline): SGHTA, FQGNSA. Losses at the gene ends were 4 bases for V and 10 bases for J; bases not matched to a gene: 10. This CDR3 has 17 residues. CDR3 protein: CASSSGLAGGPTLELFF. The CDR3 nucleotides are TGTGCCAGCAGCTCTGGACTAGCGGGAGGGCCGACCCTGGAGCTGTTTTTT.

This clonotype is labeled medium-sized (0.01 to 0.1%). The CDR3 spells CASSYSSYEQYF. The DNA of the CDR3 is TGTGCCAGCAGTTACTCTTCCTACGAGCAGTACTTC. The V gene is TRBV6-5, the J gene TRBJ2-7; D is ambiguous. Germline V lookup: CDR1 MNHEY, CDR2 SVGAGI. The CDR3 runs to 12 residues. The V end lost 0 bases, the J end lost 1 base, and 1 base lay between the germline ends.

This clonotype was recorded many times. The chain employs TRBV10-2 and TRBJ2-7; D is unresolved. The V and J ends lost 5 bases and 3 bases respectively, with 5 bases between them. Germline CDR1 is WSHSY and CDR2 is SAAADI. The CDR3 is made up of 11 amino acids. This CDR3 reads CASSNLYEQYF. CDR3 coding DNA: TGCGCCAGCAGTAATCTCTACGAGCAGTACTTC.

The chain has TRBV11-2 and TRBJ2-7; D possibly corresponds to TRBD2 (6 bases). V was shortened by 7 bases and J by 2 bases, with 15 bases between the two germline ends. CDR1 is SGHAT, CDR2 FQNNGV, per germline. The CDR3 loop spans 14 amino acids. The CDR3 nucleotides are TGTGCCAGCATTCACGGGACTGTAACCTACGAGCAGTACTTC. It specifies CASIHGTVTYEQYF.

Notes on this clonotype: Mismatch with germline at one junction end may stem from a read error. The rearrangement joins TRBV20-1 to TRBJ2-5; D remains unclear. CDR1 and CDR2 from the germline V gene are DFQATT and SNEGSKA (reference sequence). The CDR3 totals 14 residues. Here the CDR3 DNA reads TGCAGTGCTAGAGGCGCCGACTTCTACAATGAGCAGTTCTTT. Its protein is CSARGADFYNEQFF.

On this clonotype itself: A read error is the likely source, as a far larger clone sits one nucleotide away. This CDR3 is CASSYSAGYNEQFF. CDR3 nucleotide sequence: TGTGCCAGCAGTTACTCGGCCGGATACAATGAGCAGTTCTTC. This chain uses TRBV6-5 with TRBJ2-1; D is uncertain. CDR1 is MNHEY, CDR2 SVGAGI, per germline. The CDR3 sequence is 14 residues long. Deletions cut 0 bases from V and 4 bases from J, with 7 bases between.

The sample holds a few counts of this clonotype. This could be a read error, since a much larger clone is one nucleotide away. The chain recombines TRBV29-1 with TRBJ1-5; TRBD1 might be the D (5 bases). The V gene's germline CDR1 is SQVTM and CDR2 ANQGSEA. This CDR3 is 13 amino acids long. Trimming took off 6 bases at V and 3 bases at J, with 12 bases between the two ends. CDR3 residues: CSVDSGPNQPQHF. As DNA, the CDR3 is TGCAGCGTCGACAGTGGGCCCAATCAGCCCCAGCATTTT.

This clonotype has at least ten counts. V gene TRBV5-1 combines with J gene TRBJ1-5, with a possible D match to TRBD1 (5 bases). Germline-derived CDR1 and CDR2 are SGHRS and YFSETQ. V was cut by 5 bases and J by 6 bases, with 12 bases left in between. The CDR3 extends over 13 amino acids. CDR3 in amino acids: CASSWDRGQPQHF. As DNA, the CDR3 is TGCGCCAGCAGTTGGGACCGGGGTCAGCCCCAGCATTTT.